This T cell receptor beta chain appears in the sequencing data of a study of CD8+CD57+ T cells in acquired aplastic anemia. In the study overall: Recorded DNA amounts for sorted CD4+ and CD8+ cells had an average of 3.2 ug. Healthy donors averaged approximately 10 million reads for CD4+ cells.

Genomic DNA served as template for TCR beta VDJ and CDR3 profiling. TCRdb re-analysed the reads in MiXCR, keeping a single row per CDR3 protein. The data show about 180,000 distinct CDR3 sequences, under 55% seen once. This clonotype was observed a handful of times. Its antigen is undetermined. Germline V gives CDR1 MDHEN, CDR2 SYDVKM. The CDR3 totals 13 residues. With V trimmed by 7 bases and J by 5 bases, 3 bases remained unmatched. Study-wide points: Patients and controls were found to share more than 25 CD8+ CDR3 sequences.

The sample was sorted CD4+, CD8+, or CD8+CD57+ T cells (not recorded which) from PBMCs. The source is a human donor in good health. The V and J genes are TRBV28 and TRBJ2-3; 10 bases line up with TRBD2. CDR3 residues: CASTSGSVDTQYF. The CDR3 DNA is TGTGCCAGCACTAGCGGGAGTGTAGATACGCAGTATTTT.